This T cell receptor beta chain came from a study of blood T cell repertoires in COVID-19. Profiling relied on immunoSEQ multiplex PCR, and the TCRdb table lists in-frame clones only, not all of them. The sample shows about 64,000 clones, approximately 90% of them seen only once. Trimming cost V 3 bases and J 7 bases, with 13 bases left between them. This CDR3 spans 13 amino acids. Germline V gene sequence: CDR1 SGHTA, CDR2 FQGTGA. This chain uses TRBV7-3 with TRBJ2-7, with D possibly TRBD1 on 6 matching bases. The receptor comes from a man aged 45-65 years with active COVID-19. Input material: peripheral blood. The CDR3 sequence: CASSLGTGLEQYF. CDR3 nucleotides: TGTGCCAGCAGCTTGGGAACAGGGTTAGAGCAGTACTTC.